Listed below are T cell receptor beta chains from one sample, sequenced in a study of shared clonotypes between healthy human individuals. The table came from immunoSEQ multiplex PCR; TCRdb's copy has only in-frame clones and leaves some out. The top ten clones hold about 24% of a sample with about 680,000 clones, approximately 90% of them seen once. The sample taken for sequencing was naive CD8+ T cells sorted from blood. The receptors here all came from a man aged 25 to 40 in good health. Both conserved end residues are part of each CDR3. Fields, in order: clone size, V gene, D gene, J gene, CDR3 DNA, CDR3 protein. The D gene is left open where the match is weak. Expanded clones are given a class, and other clones once, few, many or no size at all.

-,TRBV5-1,TRBD1,TRBJ1-1,TGCGCCAGCAGCACCGGGACAGGGAACACTGAAGCTTTCTTT,CASSTGTGNTEAFF
once,TRBV9,-,TRBJ2-7,TGTGCCAGCAGCGTAGACGCGGGGATTCTCTACGAGCAGTACTTC,CASSVDAGILYEQYF
-,TRBV7-9,-,TRBJ2-5,TGTGCCAGCAGCCCAGGGGGGGAAAGAATCCAAGAGACCCAGTACTTC,CASSPGGERIQETQYF
-,TRBV6-5,TRBD1,TRBJ2-5,TGTGCCAGCAGTTTCGCGACAGGGGAAGAGACCCAGTACTTC,CASSFATGEETQYF
-,TRBV10-2,-,TRBJ1-1,TGCGCCAGCAGTGACTTAGGGCCTGGGGGCACTGAAGCTTTCTTT,CASSDLGPGGTEAFF
-,TRBV11-2,-,TRBJ1-4,TGTGCCAGCAGCTTAGCAAGACACAGTACGGATGAAAAACTGTTTTTT,CASSLARHSTDEKLFF
-,TRBV11-2,TRBD1,TRBJ2-1,TGTGCCAGCAGTTCCGATCGGGACAGGGGGCCAAATGAGCAGTTCTTC,CASSSDRDRGPNEQFF
-,TRBV7-6,-,TRBJ2-5,TGTGCCAGCAGCTCCTATGGAAACGGAGACGGGCAAGAGACCCAGTACTTC,CASSSYGNGDGQETQYF
-,TRBV6-1,-,TRBJ2-1,TGTGCCAGCAGCCGGTACACCCCCAATGAGCAGTTCTTC,CASSRYTPNEQFF
-,TRBV29-1,TRBD2,TRBJ2-7,TGCAGCGTGGGGGGGACTCTTCTCGACGAGCAGTACTTC,CSVGGTLLDEQYF
-,TRBV7-9,TRBD2,TRBJ2-5,TGTGCCAGCAACAGGGCGGGTAGCGGGAGGCCGGAGACCCAGTACTTC,CASNRAGSGRPETQYF
few,TRBV7-9,TRBD1,TRBJ1-4,TGTGCCAGCAGCCATCCCCGCGGACAGGGAAAGGAAAAACTGTTTTTT,CASSHPRGQGKEKLFF
once,TRBV5-1,TRBD2,TRBJ2-5,TGCGCCAGCAGCGTGGGACTAGCGGGAGGGCCGGGGGAGACCCAGTACTTC,CASSVGLAGGPGETQYF
-,TRBV7-9,TRBD2,TRBJ2-7,TGTGCCAGCAGCTTAGGCGGGGGGGCCTACGAGCAGTACTTC,CASSLGGGAYEQYF
few,TRBV7-9,TRBD2,TRBJ2-1,TGTGCCAGCAGCTTAGGAGCGGGAGGACCTAATGAGCAGTTCTTC,CASSLGAGGPNEQFF
-,TRBV9,-,TRBJ2-1,TGTGCCAGCAGCGAGTCCAATGAGCAGTTCTTC,CASSESNEQFF
-,TRBV28,-,TRBJ2-7,TGTGCCAGCAGTTTATGGGGCTCGGTCGAGCAGTACTTC,CASSLWGSVEQYF
-,TRBV19,-,TRBJ2-7,TGTGCCAGTAGTCCGGGAGTTTCGGAGCAGTACTTC,CASSPGVSEQYF
-,TRBV5-1,-,TRBJ1-1,TGCGCCAGCAGCTTGACAGCTTCTGGCACTGAAGCTTTCTTT,CASSLTASGTEAFF
-,TRBV10-1,-,TRBJ2-3,TGCGCCAGCAGTGAGTCGATTTTACGGGCAGATACGCAGTATTTT,CASSESILRADTQYF
-,TRBV7-8,-,TRBJ2-5,TGTGCCAGCAGCCCGAGAGGGGAGAGGGGCCAAGAGACCCAGTACTTC,CASSPRGERGQETQYF
once,TRBV7-9,-,TRBJ1-4,TGTGCCAGCAGCGGTGACCCTAGAAATGAAAAACTGTTTTTT,CASSGDPRNEKLFF
-,TRBV4-2,-,TRBJ2-6,TGTGCCAGCAGCCAAGAGAGCTCTGGGGCCAACGTCCTGACTTTC,CASSQESSGANVLTF
-,TRBV30,-,TRBJ1-3,TGTGCCTGGATCAAAGAGTCAGCGGCTGGAAACACCATATATTTT,CAWIKESAAGNTIYF
-,TRBV27,-,TRBJ2-1,TGTGCCAGCAGTTTGTCATACAGGGGGGGGTCCTACAATGAGCAGTTCTTC,CASSLSYRGGSYNEQFF
once,TRBV25-1,-,TRBJ2-7,TGTGCCAGCAGTCCTCCGGGGTTATCAACGGGGGAGCAGTACTTC,CASSPPGLSTGEQYF
-,TRBV7-9,-,TRBJ1-5,TGTGCCAGCAGCTTAGGCCCCCTTGGCCAGACCGATCAGCCCCAGCATTTT,CASSLGPLGQTDQPQHF
-,TRBV2,TRBD2,TRBJ2-1,TGTGCCAGCAGTGGGCTAGCGGGAGGGCTTATGGGCTATGAGCAGTTCTTC,CASSGLAGGLMGYEQFF
-,TRBV6-1,-,TRBJ2-7,TGTGCCAGCAGCTTGGACAGCACCTACGAGCAGTACTTC,CASSLDSTYEQYF
-,TRBV5-1,TRBD1,TRBJ2-3,TGCGCCAGCAGATACAGGGGGCTCACAGATACGCAGTATTTT,CASRYRGLTDTQYF
-,TRBV5-8,-,TRBJ1-2,TGTGCCAGCAGCTTGCAGGGAGGATTTTATGGCTACACCTTC,CASSLQGGFYGYTF
-,TRBV6-5,-,TRBJ1-5,TGTGCCAGCAGCCAGGTATCAGGGGGCAATCAGCCCCAGCATTTT,CASSQVSGGNQPQHF
-,TRBV27,TRBD2,TRBJ2-4,TGTGCCAGCACCTCGGGAGGAGCGTTAAACATTCAGTACTTC,CASTSGGALNIQYF
-,TRBV15,-,TRBJ1-1,TGTGCCACCAGCAGAAGGAGGAACACTGAAGCTTTCTTT,CATSRRRNTEAFF
-,TRBV6-5,-,TRBJ2-2,TGTGCCAGCAGTTACTACGGGGAAACCGGGGAGCTGTTTTTT,CASSYYGETGELFF
-,TRBV7-2,-,TRBJ2-5,TGTGCCAGCAGCCCGGGGGCGTCGCGAGAGACCCAGTACTTC,CASSPGASRETQYF
-,TRBV29-1,TRBD2,TRBJ2-1,TGCAGCGTTCCCCGGCGGGAGGGCGTCATCGTCATATACAATGAGCAGTTCTTC,CSVPRREGVIVIYNEQFF
once,TRBV7-9,-,TRBJ2-2,TGTGCCAGCAGCACATTCACCGCGAACACCGGGGAGCTGTTTTTT,CASSTFTANTGELFF
-,TRBV7-6,-,TRBJ2-3,TGTGCCAGCAGCCCTACTGAGGGAGATACGCAGTATTTT,CASSPTEGDTQYF
-,TRBV25-1,-,TRBJ1-2,TGTGCCAGCAGGACACACAGCTATGGCTACACCTTC,CASRTHSYGYTF
-,TRBV29-1,TRBD2,TRBJ2-2,TGCAGCGTTGAGGGACTAGCGGGAGGGAGCACCGGGGAGCTGTTTTTT,CSVEGLAGGSTGELFF
-,TRBV2,-,TRBJ2-7,TGTGCCAGCAGTGAAGGCCACTACGAGCAGTACTTC,CASSEGHYEQYF
-,TRBV27,-,TRBJ2-7,TGTGCCAGCAGTTGGTCCGGGGACGAGCAGTACTTC,CASSWSGDEQYF
-,TRBV28,-,TRBJ2-1,TGTGCCAGCAGGGACGTGACCCCAGGACGGGTAGGCAATGAGCAGTTCTTC,CASRDVTPGRVGNEQFF
-,TRBV6-1,-,TRBJ2-7,TGTGCCAGCACCCCAGGGCCCAGCTCCTACGAGCAGTACTTC,CASTPGPSSYEQYF
-,TRBV27,TRBD1,TRBJ2-1,TGTGCCAGCAGTCCCGGGACAGGGGGTTTCGGACATGAGCAGTTCTTC,CASSPGTGGFGHEQFF
-,TRBV7-6,TRBD2,TRBJ2-1,TGTGCCAGCAGCTTAGCTCTCGCGGGGGATTGGGAATCCAATGAGCAGTTCTTC,CASSLALAGDWESNEQFF
-,TRBV28,TRBD2,TRBJ2-3,TGTGCCAGCAGTTTAATCTTAGCGGGACTGCGAGATACGCAGTATTTT,CASSLILAGLRDTQYF
-,TRBV6-1,TRBD2,TRBJ2-1,TGTGCCAGCGGACTAGCCCCCTACAATGAGCAGTTCTTC,CASGLAPYNEQFF
-,TRBV28,-,TRBJ1-1,TGTGCCAGCGGAACCGCCGGGAGCGGGACTGAAGCTTTCTTT,CASGTAGSGTEAFF
-,TRBV10-3,TRBD1,TRBJ1-2,TGTGCCATCAGTGAGGAGGGGACAGGGCCGATCGGCTACACCTTC,CAISEEGTGPIGYTF
-,TRBV7-6,TRBD1,TRBJ2-2,TGTGCCAGCAGACTTTCTGGGACAGGGGGCGTCGGGGAGCTGTTTTTT,CASRLSGTGGVGELFF
-,TRBV4-1,TRBD2,TRBJ2-7,TGCGCCAGCAGCCAATTTATCCTAGGCGGGAGTTACGAGCAGTACTTC,CASSQFILGGSYEQYF